This TCR beta chain was profiled in a study of blood T cell repertoires in COVID-19. Sequenced by immunoSEQ multiplex PCR; TCRdb stores in-frame clones only, minus some. The table shows 45,000 to 60,000 clones, with 86% occurring only once. Trimming took off 2 bases at V and 1 base at J, with 11 bases between the two ends. There are 15 residues in the CDR3. Germline lookup yields CDR1 WNHNN and CDR2 SYGVQD (reference sequence). The TCR comes from a man between 60 and 75 years old with acute or convalescent COVID-19. The chain combines TRBV10-1 with TRBJ1-1; a possible D gene is TRBD1 (6 bases). The sequenced sample was peripheral blood. The CDR3 spells CASSEGGHQNTEAFF. CDR3 in DNA: TGCGCCAGCAGTGAGGGGGGACACCAGAACACTGAAGCTTTCTTT.